Shown below are 16 T cell receptor beta chains from a single sample sequenced in a study of shared clonotypes between healthy human individuals. Sequenced by immunoSEQ multiplex PCR; TCRdb stores in-frame clones only, minus some. The sample has millions of clones; more than 85% are singletons. The sequencing input was naive CD4+ T cells from PBMCs. Regarding subset: CD45RA+ positively selected. Source of these receptors: a man younger than 30 in good health. Some clones in this sample may be carry-over from other donors' samples.

This chain connects TRBV10-3 to TRBJ2-7; 10 bases align to TRBD2. Germline V gene data show CDR1 as ENHRY and CDR2 as SYGVKD. The CDR3 contains 13 residues. Unmatched junction bases numbered 4, after V lost 8 bases and J lost 3 bases. In DNA form, the CDR3 reads TGTGCCATCTCTTCTAGCGGGAGCTACGAGCAGTACTTC. Protein: CAISSSGSYEQYF.

The gene calls are TRBV5-6 and TRBJ1-1; D gene unclear. The CDR3 is made up of 16 amino acids. Germline CDR1 and CDR2: SGHDT and YYEEEE. V lost 0 bases to trimming and J lost 7 bases, with 19 bases between them. CDR3 nucleotide sequence: TGTGCCAGCAGCTTGGGGCAGAGCGGATTAGGAATTGAAGCTTTCTTT. Its translation is CASSLGQSGLGIEAFF.

This sequence joins TRBV27 and TRBJ2-1, with TRBD2 identical over 8 bases. Germline V gene data show CDR1 as MNHEY and CDR2 as SMNVEV (reference sequence). Germline trimming cut 4 bases from V and 2 bases from J; bases unmatched to any gene: 7. The CDR3 has 16 amino acids. The CDR3 protein is CASSSVALAAYNEQFF. In nucleotides, the CDR3 is TGTGCCAGCAGTTCCGTAGCACTAGCGGCCTACAATGAGCAGTTCTTC.

Only one count was recorded for this clone. The chain uses TRBV5-6 and TRBJ2-7, with TRBD1 matching over 8 bases. V was pared by 3 bases and J by 6 bases, with 8 bases of the junction left unmatched. CDR1 and CDR2 from the germline V gene are SGHDT and YYEEEE. The CDR3 covers 14 residues. In DNA form, the CDR3 reads TGTGCCAGCAGCTGGGCAGGGGGCCTCTCCGAGCAGTACTTC. Its protein product is CASSWAGGLSEQYF.

The J gene is TRBJ1-4, the V gene TRBV28; no reliable D call. The germline V gene encodes CDR1 MDHEN and CDR2 SYDVKM. The CDR3 extends over 14 amino acids. The germline V and J ends were trimmed by 5 bases and 7 bases, with 14 bases remaining between them. The CDR3: CASSGSKGLEKLFF. CDR3 coding DNA: TGTGCCAGCAGTGGAAGCAAGGGTCTTGAAAAACTGTTTTTT.

CDR3 sequence: CATKSGSGANVLTF. The CDR3 DNA follows: TGTGCCACCAAAAGCGGATCTGGGGCCAACGTCCTGACTTTC. The chain recombines TRBV6-5 with TRBJ2-6; possible D gene TRBD2, 5 bases. V was pared by 10 bases and J by 1 base, with 11 bases between. Germline loops: CDR1 MNHEY, CDR2 SVGAGI. The CDR3 consists of 14 residues.

This chain connects TRBV4-2 to TRBJ1-1; D gene uncertain. CDR1 and CDR2 from the germline V gene are LGHNA and YNFKEQ. V lost 1 base and J 0 bases, leaving 9 bases between the germline ends. The CDR3 runs to 15 residues. CDR3 nucleotide sequence: TGTGCCAGCAGCCAAGTGAGGTTCCTGAACACTGAAGCTTTCTTT. Protein sequence: CASSQVRFLNTEAFF.

This chain uses TRBV11-2 with TRBJ2-5; TRBD2 matches 10 bases. The CDR3 length is 18 residues. The ends lost 2 bases at V and 2 bases at J; junction bases unmatched: 11. CDR1 and CDR2 (germline): SGHAT, FQNNGV. The CDR3: CASSLPPRLAGRQETQYF. The CDR3 nucleotides read TGTGCCAGCAGCTTACCTCCCCGACTAGCGGGCCGACAAGAGACCCAGTACTTC.

The rearrangement joins TRBV14 to TRBJ1-1; 12 bases line up with TRBD1. Per the germline V gene, CDR1 is SGHDN and CDR2 is FVKESK. The CDR3 consists of 16 residues. Unmatched junction bases numbered 6, after V lost 4 bases and J lost 3 bases. CDR3 coding DNA: TGTGCCAGCAGCCGCCCGGGACAGGGGGCGGACACTGAAGCTTTCTTT. As protein: CASSRPGQGADTEAFF.

The J gene is TRBJ1-1, the V gene TRBV2, with unresolved D. Germline CDR1 SNHLY, CDR2 FYNNEI. The ends were cut back, 4 bases at V and 7 bases at J, with 7 bases in the middle. The CDR3 totals 11 residues. CDR3 in DNA: TGTGCCAGCAGTGTGGGAAATGAAGCTTTCTTT. Amino acids: CASSVGNEAFF.

The rearrangement links TRBV4-2 to TRBJ2-2; 13 bases are a match to TRBD2. The CDR3 has 15 amino acids. Germline CDR1 is LGHNA and CDR2 is YNFKEQ. V shed 7 bases, J shed 6 bases, and the junction held 5 bases outside the gene matches. The CDR3, as DNA: TGTGCCAGCACCTATGGACTAGCGGGAGCCGGGGAGCTGTTTTTT. Amino acid sequence: CASTYGLAGAGELFF.

The chain uses TRBV5-6 and TRBJ1-4, with D possibly TRBD1 on 5 matching bases. Germline CDR1 reads SGHDT; CDR2 reads YYEEEE. This CDR3 is built from 14 residues. With 4 bases removed from V and 8 bases from J, the gap between germline ends came to 15 bases. The CDR3, as DNA: TGTGCCAGCAGCCCCCGGGGGGTGAAAGAAAAACTGTTTTTT. This sequence encodes CASSPRGVKEKLFF.

This clone appeared once. The chain combines TRBV10-3 with TRBJ1-1; D is possibly TRBD1 (5 bases). Trimming removed 10 bases from V and 7 bases from J, with 22 bases in between. The CDR3 sequence is 14 residues long. Germline-derived CDR1 and CDR2 are ENHRY and SYGVKD. CDR3 sequence (DNA): TGTGCCACCAGACCGGGACCGTCGAACGGTGAAGCTTTCTTT. Protein sequence: CATRPGPSNGEAFF.

This clone appeared once. J is TRBJ2-1 and V is TRBV6-6; TRBD1 is a possible D gene (6 bases). Per germline, CDR1 MNHNY and CDR2 SVGAGI (reference sequence). Deletions cut 2 bases from V and 9 bases from J, with 8 bases between. The CDR3 extends over 12 amino acids. The CDR3 sequence: CASSYKGGEQFF. For the CDR3, the DNA is TGTGCCAGCAGTTACAAAGGGGGTGAGCAGTTCTTC.

About this clone itself: Other DNA variants within this sample encode the same CDR3. The chain employs TRBV5-1 and TRBJ2-2; 10 bases line up with TRBD2. Germline CDR1 SGHRS, CDR2 YFSETQ. The CDR3 runs to 15 residues. The V and J ends lost 2 bases and 6 bases, in that order; junction bases with no gene match: 4. Here the CDR3 reads CASSFLAGEAGELFF. CDR3 DNA sequence: TGCGCCAGCAGCTTTCTAGCGGGAGAAGCCGGGGAGCTGTTTTTT.

Notes on this clone: The same CDR3 is also encoded by other DNA sequences in this sample. V usage is TRBV5-1 and J usage is TRBJ2-3; D possibly uses TRBD1 or TRBD2 (5 bases each). Germline CDR1 SGHRS, CDR2 YFSETQ. The V end was cut by 0 bases, the J end by 5 bases, with 13 bases between. The CDR3 consists of 15 residues. CDR3 loop: CASSLVGTLGDTQYF. Here the CDR3 DNA reads TGCGCCAGCAGCTTGGTTGGGACCCTCGGAGATACGCAGTATTTT.